These T cell receptor beta chains were read from a single sample in a study of vaccination effects on CD4 cells after COVID-19. Measured with immunoSEQ multiplex PCR; TCRdb has only the in-frame clones, and not every one. The table has 20,000 to 25,000 clones, around 72% seen once. No cognate antigen is known for these TCRs. The sample here was CD4+ T cells from PBMCs cultured with HCoV-NL63 spike peptides, taken before COVID-19 vaccination. The receptors come from a human donor who received a COVID-19 vaccine. Both conserved end residues are part of each CDR3. D genes are given only for firm matches. Size values are once, few and many counts, or a class for expanded clones, and some rows have none.

DNA | CDR3 | D | V | size | J
TGTGCCAGCCGGAGACAGGGGTTGAATGAGCAGTTCTTC | CASRRQGLNEQFF | TRBD1 | TRBV28 | . | TRBJ2-1
TGCGCCAGCAGCTTGGGACCTGACACTGAAGCTTTCTTT | CASSLGPDTEAFF | . | TRBV5-1 | . | TRBJ1-1
TGTGCCAGCAGTTTACCTCAGGGAATCCAGCCCCAGCATTTT | CASSLPQGIQPQHF | . | TRBV28 | once | TRBJ1-5
TGCGCCAGCAGTGAGGGGGAACCGGGGAACACTGAAGCTTTCTTT | CASSEGEPGNTEAFF | . | TRBV10-1 | . | TRBJ1-1
TGCGCCAGCAGCCTCACACAAACGGGACGGCCCTACTTC | CASSLTQTGRPYF | . | TRBV4-3 | . | TRBJ2-5
TGTGCCAGCAGCGTCACCGGGACAGATCCCTACGAGCAGTACTTC | CASSVTGTDPYEQYF | TRBD1 | TRBV7-2 | . | TRBJ2-7
TGCGCCAGCAGCCTTACCGTTAGGGACAACACTGAAGCTTTCTTT | CASSLTVRDNTEAFF | . | TRBV5-1 | . | TRBJ1-1
TGTGCCAGCAGCCAAGGAGCACAGGGGATGAATTCACCCCTCCACTTT | CASSQGAQGMNSPLHF | TRBD1 | TRBV3-1/TRBV3-2 | . | TRBJ1-6
TGTGCCAGCAGCTTAGCAGCAGCGGGGGGGCAAGATACGCAGTATTTT | CASSLAAAGGQDTQYF | TRBD2 | TRBV7-2 | . | TRBJ2-3
TGTGCCACCAGTGCTGGAGATACGCAGTATTTT | CATSAGDTQYF | . | TRBV24-1 | . | TRBJ2-3
TGTGCCAGCAGCTCAAGGATGGGGAACACTGAAGCTTTCTTT | CASSSRMGNTEAFF | . | TRBV7-9 | few | TRBJ1-1
TGTGCCAGCAGTCCAGTGACAGGGGAGGATGGGGCCAACGTCCTGACTTTC | CASSPVTGEDGANVLTF | TRBD1 | TRBV6-6 | . | TRBJ2-6
TGTGCCAGCAGCTTAAGGGGGACAGGGGACAATGAGCAGTTCTTC | CASSLRGTGDNEQFF | TRBD1 | TRBV11-1 | . | TRBJ2-1
TGTGCCAGCGAGCCGGCGGGGGGTACAGATACGCAGTATTTT | CASEPAGGTDTQYF | TRBD2 | TRBV2 | . | TRBJ2-3
TGTGCCAGCAGTGACAGGGCTCAGTCTATAGCCAAAAACATTCAGTACTTC | CASSDRAQSIAKNIQYF | . | TRBV2 | . | TRBJ2-4
TGTGCCAGCAGACTCAATTCACCCCTCCACTTT | CASRLNSPLHF | . | TRBV6-5 | . | TRBJ1-6
TGTGCCAGCAGCTTAGGGCATTTCTCTGGGGCCAACGTCCTGACTTTC | CASSLGHFSGANVLTF | . | TRBV7-9 | . | TRBJ2-6
TGCAGCGTGGGGCAGGGAAACACCATATATTTT | CSVGQGNTIYF | . | TRBV29-1 | . | TRBJ1-3
TGTGCCAGCTCCTCGACAGGCCCCCCGGACACTGAAGCTTTCTTT | CASSSTGPPDTEAFF | . | TRBV18 | . | TRBJ1-1
TGTGCCAGCAGTATAGGACAGGGGGCTCGCACAGATACGCAGTATTTT | CASSIGQGARTDTQYF | TRBD1 | TRBV28 | . | TRBJ2-3
TGTGCCAGCAGCTCCCGAGGGGTCGTCACTGAAGCTTTCTTT | CASSSRGVVTEAFF | . | TRBV7-2 | . | TRBJ1-1
TGTGCCAGCAGCCCCGGACAGGGGACTAATGAAAAACTGTTTTTT | CASSPGQGTNEKLFF | TRBD1 | TRBV5-4 | . | TRBJ1-4
TGCGCCAGCCAGGTCGGTTCGGAGGGGAGTTCACCCCTCCACTTT | CASQVGSEGSSPLHF | . | TRBV5-1 | . | TRBJ1-6
TGTGCCAGCAGTGGGGAGGAGGGGTCCAAAAACATTCAGTACTTC | CASSGEEGSKNIQYF | . | TRBV2 | . | TRBJ2-4
TGCGCCAGCAGCGGGACATACAAAGCTTTCTTT | CASSGTYKAFF | . | TRBV5-1 | . | TRBJ1-1
TGTGCCAGCAGTTTCGGAAATTCACCCCTCCACTTT | CASSFGNSPLHF | . | TRBV12-3/TRBV12-4 | . | TRBJ1-6
TGTGCTAGTGGCCCCGGACAGGGATGGACTGAAGCTTTCTTT | CASGPGQGWTEAFF | TRBD1 | TRBV12-5 | . | TRBJ1-1
TGTGCCAGCAGCTTCAAACTAAATGAGCAGTTCTTC | CASSFKLNEQFF | . | TRBV7-9 | . | TRBJ2-1
TGTGCCAGCAAAACAGGACTAGCGGGTAACACCGGGGAGCTGTTTTTT | CASKTGLAGNTGELFF | TRBD2 | TRBV28 | . | TRBJ2-2
TGTGCCATCAACGATAGGGGGGCCTATGGCTACACCTTC | CAINDRGAYGYTF | . | TRBV10-3 | . | TRBJ1-2
TGTGCCAGCAGACCAGGGGGCGCAGATACGCAGTATTTT | CASRPGGADTQYF | TRBD1 | TRBV6-5 | . | TRBJ2-3
TGTGCCAGCAGTTTAAATTCAGGGGGCGGTAATTCACCCCTCCACTTT | CASSLNSGGGNSPLHF | TRBD1 | TRBV28 | few | TRBJ1-6
TGTGCCAGCAGTTACGAGATAGCGGGAGTGAGAGATACGCAGTATTTT | CASSYEIAGVRDTQYF | TRBD2 | TRBV6-5 | . | TRBJ2-3
TGTGCCAGCAGCGCAGACGGTGGCTACACCTTC | CASSADGGYTF | . | TRBV7-2 | . | TRBJ1-2
TGTGCCAGCAGTCCCTCACAGGGCACCGGGGAGCTGTTTTTT | CASSPSQGTGELFF | . | TRBV27 | . | TRBJ2-2
TGTGCCAGCAGCTTACGAGGACAAGCTGAAGCTTTCTTT | CASSLRGQAEAFF | . | TRBV7-9 | . | TRBJ1-1
TGTGCCAGCAGGGTAGACTGGAATCAGCCCCAGCATTTT | CASRVDWNQPQHF | . | TRBV12-3/TRBV12-4 | . | TRBJ1-5
TGTGCCAGCGCACAGGGGTGGCGGACTGAAGCTTTCTTT | CASAQGWRTEAFF | TRBD1 | TRBV7-9 | . | TRBJ1-1
TGTGCCATCAGTGAGTCCGACAGGGGGATAGAGACCCAGTACTTC | CAISESDRGIETQYF | TRBD1 | TRBV10-3 | . | TRBJ2-5
TGTGCCAGTAGTATCGTACGGTCGAACACCGGGGAGCTGTTTTTT | CASSIVRSNTGELFF | . | TRBV19 | . | TRBJ2-2
TGTGCCAGCAGCCTGGAACCGGACACTGAAGCTTTCTTT | CASSLEPDTEAFF | . | TRBV14 | . | TRBJ1-1
TGTGCCAGCAGCTTGGACAGTGAAGCTTTCTTT | CASSLDSEAFF | . | TRBV7-9 | once | TRBJ1-1
TGTGCCAGCAGCCAAGAAAGAATGACAGGGGGTGCTGAAGCTTTCTTT | CASSQERMTGGAEAFF | TRBD1 | TRBV3-1/TRBV3-2 | . | TRBJ1-1
TGCGCCAGCAGCCAAGATAGAGATACGCAGTATTTT | CASSQDRDTQYF | . | TRBV4-3 | . | TRBJ2-3
TGTGCCAGCAGCTTGAAGGTGACAGATGGGGCAGATACGCAGTATTTT | CASSLKVTDGADTQYF | . | TRBV5-4 | once | TRBJ2-3
TGTGCCAGCAGCCAGGGCAGGGCTAATTCACCCCTCCACTTT | CASSQGRANSPLHF | . | TRBV3-1/TRBV3-2 | . | TRBJ1-6
TGTGCCAGCAGCGTAGGACATAATTCACCCCTCCACTTT | CASSVGHNSPLHF | . | TRBV9 | . | TRBJ1-6
TGTGCCAGCTCACCCACGACAGGGGAGACTGAAGCTTTCTTT | CASSPTTGETEAFF | TRBD1 | TRBV18 | . | TRBJ1-1
TGCGCCAGCAGCCAAGACGCCAGGGTCGAGCAGTACTTC | CASSQDARVEQYF | . | TRBV4-3 | . | TRBJ2-7
TGTGCCAGCAGCGCCCCAGGGGGTAGGACCGGGGAGCTGTTTTTT | CASSAPGGRTGELFF | TRBD1 | TRBV9 | . | TRBJ2-2
TGTGCTAGTGGTTTGGTACTTGATCGTGGTTTGGGACAGGAAGCTTTCTTT | CASGLVLDRGLGQEAFF | TRBD1 | TRBV12-5 | . | TRBJ1-1
TGTGCCAGCAGTGAAACAGTGACCTCCTACGAGCAGTACTTC | CASSETVTSYEQYF | . | TRBV2 | . | TRBJ2-7
TGTGCCAGCAGTGACTCCCCCGGGGGCCGGGATACGCAGTATTTT | CASSDSPGGRDTQYF | . | TRBV6-4 | . | TRBJ2-3
TGTGCCAGCAGCTCCGACAGGCTCTATGGCTACACCTTC | CASSSDRLYGYTF | . | TRBV7-2 | . | TRBJ1-2
TGCGCCAGCAGCCAAGGGGGCGGATTTGGCACAGATACGCAGTATTTT | CASSQGGGFGTDTQYF | . | TRBV4-1 | . | TRBJ2-3
TGTGCCAGCAGTCCCCGGCGGGGGGACCAAGAGACCCAGTACTTC | CASSPRRGDQETQYF | TRBD2 | TRBV6-5 | . | TRBJ2-5
TGTGCCAGTAGACCCCTCGGGTTCACTGAAGCTTTCTTT | CASRPLGFTEAFF | . | TRBV19 | . | TRBJ1-1
TGTGCCAGCAGAGGAACGGATTATGGCTACACCTTC | CASRGTDYGYTF | . | TRBV25-1 | few | TRBJ1-2
TGTGCCATCAGTGACGCTAGTAACTCCTACGAGCAGTACTTC | CAISDASNSYEQYF | . | TRBV10-3 | . | TRBJ2-7
TGTGCCAGCAGTTACCGAGCGGGAACGGACAATGAGCAGTTCTTC | CASSYRAGTDNEQFF | TRBD2 | TRBV6-2/TRBV6-3 | . | TRBJ2-1